Sequencing of this TCR beta chain was carried out in a study of blood T cell repertoires in COVID-19. Whole-study context: The study drew acute and convalescent COVID-19 samples from the United States, Italy and Spain. T cells, B-cell-depleted T cells, or PBMCs supplied cDNA or gDNA.

CDR1 is MDHEN, CDR2 SYDVKM, per germline. Trimming left V 7 bases short and J 3 bases short, with 21 bases between. The CDR3 contains 16 residues. In the source study's methods: Researchers report that nucleated cell counts were estimated from reference gene primer amplification. The repertoire was sequenced with immunoSEQ multiplex PCR; TCRdb's copy has only in-frame clones and lacks some. V and J calls plus clone size are reproduced from that table; the DNA served to infer D and trimming. The sample lists 250,000 to 350,000 clones, about nine tenths occurring once. This clone was detected once. This TCR was sampled from a woman aged 45-59 years who had recovered from COVID-19. The sequenced sample was peripheral blood. The V and J genes are TRBV28 and TRBJ1-2; D may be TRBD1 (5 bases). CDR3 sequence: CASTPFSGVHYYGYTF. The DNA for the CDR3 is TGTGCCAGCACCCCCTTTTCGGGGGTTCACTACTATGGCTACACCTTC.